This T cell receptor (beta chain) was retrieved from a study of monozygotic twins with inflammatory bowel disease. Following a re-call of the 5' RACE reads, TCRdb has one entry per CDR3 protein and lacks DNA. Its table lists around 99,000 distinct CDR3 sequences. This receptor was obtained from a human donor with ulcerative colitis or Crohn's disease, or a healthy co-twin of an affected twin (not recorded which). Source material: blood.

The CDR3: CASTLPGSTDTQYF. The gene calls are TRBV19 and TRBJ2-3; TCRdb picks TRBD1, but there is no DNA to check that call. The CDR3 sequence is 14 residues long. Per the germline V gene, CDR1 is LNHDA and CDR2 is SQIVND (reference sequence).